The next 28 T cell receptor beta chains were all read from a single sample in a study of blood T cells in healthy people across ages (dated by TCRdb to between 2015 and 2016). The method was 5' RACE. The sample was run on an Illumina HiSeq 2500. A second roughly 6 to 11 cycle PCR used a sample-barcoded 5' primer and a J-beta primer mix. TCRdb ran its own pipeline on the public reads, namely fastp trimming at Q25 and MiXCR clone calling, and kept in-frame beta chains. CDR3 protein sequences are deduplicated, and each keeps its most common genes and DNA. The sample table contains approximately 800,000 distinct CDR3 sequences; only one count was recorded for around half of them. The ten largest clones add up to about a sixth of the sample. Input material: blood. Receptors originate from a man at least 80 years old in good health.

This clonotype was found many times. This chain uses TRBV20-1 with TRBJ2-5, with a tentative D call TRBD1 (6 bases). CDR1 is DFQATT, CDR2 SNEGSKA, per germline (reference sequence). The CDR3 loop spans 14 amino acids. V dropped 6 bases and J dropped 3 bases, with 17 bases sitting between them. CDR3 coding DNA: TGCAGTGCCGAAACAGGGATGGTAGAAGAGACCCAGTACTTC. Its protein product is CSAETGMVEETQYF.

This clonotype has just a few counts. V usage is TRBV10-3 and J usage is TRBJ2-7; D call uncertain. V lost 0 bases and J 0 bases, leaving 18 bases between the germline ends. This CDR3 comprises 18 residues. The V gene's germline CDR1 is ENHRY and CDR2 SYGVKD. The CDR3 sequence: CAISESSSGILSSYEQYF. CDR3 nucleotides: TGTGCCATCAGTGAGTCGTCTTCGGGCATTCTCAGCTCCTACGAGCAGTACTTC.

The CDR3 bases are TGCAGCGTTGCACAGAACGGGGGTCTAGTCTATGGCTACACCTTC. Amino acids: CSVAQNGGLVYGYTF. The chain recombines TRBV29-1 with TRBJ1-2; D is possibly TRBD1 (5 bases). Germline lookup yields CDR1 SQVTM and CDR2 ANQGSEA. The CDR3 runs to 15 residues. V lost 4 bases, J lost 4 bases, and 19 bases lay in between.

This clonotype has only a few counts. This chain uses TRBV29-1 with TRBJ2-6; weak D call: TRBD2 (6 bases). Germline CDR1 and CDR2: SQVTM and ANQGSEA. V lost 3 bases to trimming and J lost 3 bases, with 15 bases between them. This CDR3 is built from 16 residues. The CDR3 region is CSVDGGQPDGANVLTF. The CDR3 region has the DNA TGCAGCGTTGACGGAGGGCAGCCGGATGGGGCCAACGTCCTGACTTTC. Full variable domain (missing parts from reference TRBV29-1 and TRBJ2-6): SAVISQKPSRDICQRGTSLTIQCQVDSQVTMMFWYRQQPGQSLTLIATANQGSEATYESGFVIDKFPISRPNLTFSTLTVSNMSPEDSSIYLCSVDGGQPDGANVLTFGAGSRLTVL.

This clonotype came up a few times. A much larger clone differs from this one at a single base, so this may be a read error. The CDR3 is CASSPQTGGHEQYF. The CDR3 bases are TGTGCCAGCAGCCCGCAAACAGGGGGCCACGAGCAGTACTTC. V is TRBV9 and J is TRBJ2-4, with TRBD1 identical over 9 bases. The J call could be wrong; TRBJ2-7 is a better fit for the DNA end. The CDR3 is made up of 14 amino acids. Germline CDR1 SGDLS, CDR2 YYNGEE.

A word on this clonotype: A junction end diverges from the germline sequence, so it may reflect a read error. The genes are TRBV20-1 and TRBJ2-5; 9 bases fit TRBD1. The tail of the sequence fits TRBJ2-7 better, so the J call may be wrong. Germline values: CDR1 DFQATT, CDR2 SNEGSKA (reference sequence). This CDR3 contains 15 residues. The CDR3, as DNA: TGCAGTGCTAGAGCCCCCGGGACAGGGTCCTCCGAGCAGTACTTC. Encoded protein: CSARAPGTGSSEQYF.

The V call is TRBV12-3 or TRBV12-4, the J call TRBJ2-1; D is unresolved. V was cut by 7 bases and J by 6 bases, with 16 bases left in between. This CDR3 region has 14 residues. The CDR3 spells CASTLTAAGNEQFF. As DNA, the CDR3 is TGTGCCAGCACTTTGACGGCGGCTGGCAATGAGCAGTTCTTC.

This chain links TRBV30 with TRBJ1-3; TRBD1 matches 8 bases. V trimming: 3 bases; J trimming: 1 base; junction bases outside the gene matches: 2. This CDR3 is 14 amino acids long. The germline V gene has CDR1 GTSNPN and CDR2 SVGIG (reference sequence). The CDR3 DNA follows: TGTGCCTGGAGCAGGGGGCGGTCTGGAAACACCATATATTTT. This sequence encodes CAWSRGRSGNTIYF.

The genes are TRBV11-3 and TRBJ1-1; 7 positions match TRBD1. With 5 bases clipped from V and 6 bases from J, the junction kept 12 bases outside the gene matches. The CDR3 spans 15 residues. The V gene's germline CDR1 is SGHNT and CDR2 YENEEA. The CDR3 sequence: CASSQALQGFPEAFF. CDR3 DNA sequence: TGTGCCAGCAGCCAAGCATTACAGGGGTTTCCTGAAGCTTTCTTT.

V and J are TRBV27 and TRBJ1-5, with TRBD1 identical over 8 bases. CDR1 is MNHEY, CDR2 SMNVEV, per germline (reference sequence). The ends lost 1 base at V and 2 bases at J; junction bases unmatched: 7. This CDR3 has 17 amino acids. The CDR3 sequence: CASSLYPGGAGNQPQHF. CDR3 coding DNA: TGTGCCAGCAGTTTATATCCAGGGGGCGCTGGCAATCAGCCCCAGCATTTT.

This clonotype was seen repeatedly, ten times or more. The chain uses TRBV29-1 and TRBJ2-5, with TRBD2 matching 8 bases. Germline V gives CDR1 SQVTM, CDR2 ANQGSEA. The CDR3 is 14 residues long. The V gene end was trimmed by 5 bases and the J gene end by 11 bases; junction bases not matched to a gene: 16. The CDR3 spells CSVRTSLVYNEQYF. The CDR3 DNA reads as TGCAGCGTTCGGACTAGCTTGGTTTACAATGAGCAGTACTTC.

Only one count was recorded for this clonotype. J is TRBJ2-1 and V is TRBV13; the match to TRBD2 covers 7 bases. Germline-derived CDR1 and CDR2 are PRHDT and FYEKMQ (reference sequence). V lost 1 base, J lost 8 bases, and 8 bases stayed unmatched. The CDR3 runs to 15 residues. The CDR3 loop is CASSLAPGRGDEQFF. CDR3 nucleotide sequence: TGTGCCAGCAGCTTAGCGCCCGGTCGGGGGGATGAGCAGTTCTTC.

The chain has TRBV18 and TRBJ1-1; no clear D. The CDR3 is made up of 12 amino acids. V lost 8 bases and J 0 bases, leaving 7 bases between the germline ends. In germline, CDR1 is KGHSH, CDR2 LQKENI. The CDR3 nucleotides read TGTGCCAGCCGAATCATGAACACTGAAGCTTTCTTT. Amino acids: CASRIMNTEAFF.

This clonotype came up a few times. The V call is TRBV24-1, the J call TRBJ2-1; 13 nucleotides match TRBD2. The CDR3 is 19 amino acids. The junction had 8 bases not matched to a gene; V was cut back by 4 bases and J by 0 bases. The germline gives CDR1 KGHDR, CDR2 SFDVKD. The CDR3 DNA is TGTGCCACCAGTGAAACCGGGACTAGCGGGGCGAGCTCCTACAATGAGCAGTTCTTC. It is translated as CATSETGTSGASSYNEQFF.

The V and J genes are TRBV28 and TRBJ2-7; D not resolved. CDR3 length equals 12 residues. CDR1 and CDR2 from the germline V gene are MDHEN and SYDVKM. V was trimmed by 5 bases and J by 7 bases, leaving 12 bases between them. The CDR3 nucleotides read TGTGCCAGCAGTCCCATCCTATATGAGCAGTACTTC. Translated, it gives CASSPILYEQYF.

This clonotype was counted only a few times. The CDR3 region is CASSSRGRDEQYF. The CDR3 bases are TGTGCCAGTAGTAGCCGGGGGAGGGACGAGCAGTACTTC. The V call is TRBV19, the J call TRBJ2-7; 7 bases agree with TRBD2. After removal of 4 bases from V and 5 bases from J, the junction contained 5 bases not matched to a gene. CDR1 and CDR2 (germline): LNHDA, SQIVND (reference sequence). The CDR3 runs to 13 residues.

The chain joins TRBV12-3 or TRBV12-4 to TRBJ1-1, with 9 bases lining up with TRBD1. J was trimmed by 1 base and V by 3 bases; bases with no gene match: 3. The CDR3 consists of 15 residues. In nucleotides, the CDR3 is TGTGCCAGCAGTTTGGGGGACAGGGCGAACACTGAAGCTTTCTTT. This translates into CASSLGDRANTEAFF.

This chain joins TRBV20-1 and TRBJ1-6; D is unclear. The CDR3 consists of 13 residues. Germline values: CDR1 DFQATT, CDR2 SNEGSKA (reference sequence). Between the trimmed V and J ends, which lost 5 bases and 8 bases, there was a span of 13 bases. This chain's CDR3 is CSASVSRHSPLHF. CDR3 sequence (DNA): TGCAGTGCTTCCGTCAGCCGGCATTCACCCCTCCACTTT.

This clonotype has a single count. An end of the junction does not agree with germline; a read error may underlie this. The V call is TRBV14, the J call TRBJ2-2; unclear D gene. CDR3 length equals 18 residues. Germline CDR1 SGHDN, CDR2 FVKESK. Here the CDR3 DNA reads TGTGTCAGCAGCCAAGATCAGCTACGGAGCGCGAACACCGGGGAGCTGTTTTTT. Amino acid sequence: CVSSQDQLRSANTGELFF.

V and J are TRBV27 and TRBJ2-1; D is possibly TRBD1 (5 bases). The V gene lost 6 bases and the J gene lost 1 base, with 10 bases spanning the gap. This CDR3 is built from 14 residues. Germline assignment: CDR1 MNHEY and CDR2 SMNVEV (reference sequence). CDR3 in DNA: TGTGCCAGCAGGCGTAGGGGATCCTACAATGAGCAGTTCTTC. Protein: CASRRRGSYNEQFF.

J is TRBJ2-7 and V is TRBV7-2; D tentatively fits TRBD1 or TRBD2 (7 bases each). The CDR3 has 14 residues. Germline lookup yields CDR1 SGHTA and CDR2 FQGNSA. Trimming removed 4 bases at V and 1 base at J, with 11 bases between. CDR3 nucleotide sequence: TGTGCCAGCAGCTCAGGGGGAGGGTCCTACGAGCAGTACTTC. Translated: CASSSGGGSYEQYF.

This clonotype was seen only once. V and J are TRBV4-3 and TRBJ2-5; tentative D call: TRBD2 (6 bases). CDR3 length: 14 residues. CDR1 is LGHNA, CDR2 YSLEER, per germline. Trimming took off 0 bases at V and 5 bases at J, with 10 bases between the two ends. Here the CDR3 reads CASSQDFLAETQYF. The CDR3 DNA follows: TGCGCCAGCAGCCAAGATTTCCTAGCGGAGACCCAGTACTTC.

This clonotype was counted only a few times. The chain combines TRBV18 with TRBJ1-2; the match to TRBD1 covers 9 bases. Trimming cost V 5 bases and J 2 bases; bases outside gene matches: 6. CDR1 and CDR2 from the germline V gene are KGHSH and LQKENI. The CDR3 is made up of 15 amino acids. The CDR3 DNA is TGTGCCAGCTCAACCGCGACAGGGGGGAACTATGGCTACACCTTC. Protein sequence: CASSTATGGNYGYTF.

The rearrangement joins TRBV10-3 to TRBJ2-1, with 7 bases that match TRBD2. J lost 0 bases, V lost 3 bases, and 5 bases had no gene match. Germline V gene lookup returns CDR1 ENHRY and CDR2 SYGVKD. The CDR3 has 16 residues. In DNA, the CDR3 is TGTGCCATCAGTGACTGGGGCGGGAGCTCCTACAATGAGCAGTTCTTC. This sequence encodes CAISDWGGSSYNEQFF.

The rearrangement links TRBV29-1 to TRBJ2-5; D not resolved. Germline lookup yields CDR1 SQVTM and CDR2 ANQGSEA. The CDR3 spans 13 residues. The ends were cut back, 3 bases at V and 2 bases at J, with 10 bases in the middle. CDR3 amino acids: CSVEVGPQETQYF. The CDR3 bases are TGCAGCGTTGAGGTTGGGCCACAAGAGACCCAGTACTTC.

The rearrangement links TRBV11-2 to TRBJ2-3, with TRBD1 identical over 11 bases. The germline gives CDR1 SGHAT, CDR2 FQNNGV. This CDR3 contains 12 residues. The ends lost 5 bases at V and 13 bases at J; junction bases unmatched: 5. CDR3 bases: TGTGCCAGCAGCATCCGGGACAGGGGGGAGTATTTT. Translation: CASSIRDRGEYF.

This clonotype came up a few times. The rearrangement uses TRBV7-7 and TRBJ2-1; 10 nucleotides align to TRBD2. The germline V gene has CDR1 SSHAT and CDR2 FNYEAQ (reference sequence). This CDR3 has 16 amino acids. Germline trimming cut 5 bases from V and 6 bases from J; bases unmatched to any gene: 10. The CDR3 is CASSPEASGRLNEQFF. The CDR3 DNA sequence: TGTGCCAGCAGCCCAGAGGCTAGCGGGAGACTCAATGAGCAGTTCTTC.

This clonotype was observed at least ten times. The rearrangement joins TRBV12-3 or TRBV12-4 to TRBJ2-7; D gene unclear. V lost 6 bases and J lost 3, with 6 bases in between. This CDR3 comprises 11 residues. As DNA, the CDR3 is TGTGCCAGCAGCAGTGGCTACGAGCAGTACTTC. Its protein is CASSSGYEQYF.